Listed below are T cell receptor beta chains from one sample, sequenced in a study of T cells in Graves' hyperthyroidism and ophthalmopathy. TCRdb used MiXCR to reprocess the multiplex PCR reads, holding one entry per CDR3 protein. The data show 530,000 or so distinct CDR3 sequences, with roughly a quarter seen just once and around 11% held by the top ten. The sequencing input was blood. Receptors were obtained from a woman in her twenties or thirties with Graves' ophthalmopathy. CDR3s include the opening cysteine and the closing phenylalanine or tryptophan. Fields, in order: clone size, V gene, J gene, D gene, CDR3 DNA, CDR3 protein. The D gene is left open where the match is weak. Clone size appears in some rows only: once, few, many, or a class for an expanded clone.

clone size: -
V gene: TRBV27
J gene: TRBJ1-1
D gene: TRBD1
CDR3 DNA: TGTGCCAGCAGTTTAATCGGCAGGGGGCCCAACACTGAAGCTTTCTTT
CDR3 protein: CASSLIGRGPNTEAFF

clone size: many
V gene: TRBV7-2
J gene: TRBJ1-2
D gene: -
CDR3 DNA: TGTGCCAGCAGCTTAGCGTTGGGGGGGAGCGATGGCTACACCTTC
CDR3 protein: CASSLALGGSDGYTF

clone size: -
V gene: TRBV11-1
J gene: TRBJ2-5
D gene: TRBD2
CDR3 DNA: TGTGCCAGCAGCGCCATAAGCCTGCCTACTAGCGGGGGGGTGGAGGAGACCCAGTACTTC
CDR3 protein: CASSAISLPTSGGVEETQYF

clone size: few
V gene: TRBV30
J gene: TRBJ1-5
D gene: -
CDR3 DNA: TGTGCCTGGAGTCCCGACAGAAATCAGCCCCAGCATTTT
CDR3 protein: CAWSPDRNQPQHF

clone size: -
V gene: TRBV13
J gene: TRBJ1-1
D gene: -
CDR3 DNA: TGTGCCAGCAGCTTAGGGGTAGGGGACGCTGAAGCTTTCTTT
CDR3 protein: CASSLGVGDAEAFF

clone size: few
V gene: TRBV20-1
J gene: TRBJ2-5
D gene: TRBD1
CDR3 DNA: TGCAGTGCTAAAAAAGGACAGGCCCAAGAGACCCAGTACTTC
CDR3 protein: CSAKKGQAQETQYF

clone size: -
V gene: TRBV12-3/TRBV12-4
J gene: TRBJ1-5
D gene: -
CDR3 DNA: TGTGCCAGCAACTTTAGGGGGGGCAATCAGCCCCAGCATTTT
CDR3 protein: CASNFRGGNQPQHF

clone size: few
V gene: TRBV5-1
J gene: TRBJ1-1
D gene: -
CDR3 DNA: TGCGCCAGCAGCTCAGGAGAACTGAACACTGAAGCTTTCTTT
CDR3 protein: CASSSGELNTEAFF

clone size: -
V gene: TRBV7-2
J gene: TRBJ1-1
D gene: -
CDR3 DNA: TGTGCCAGCAGCTCACCCCCCCATGGGGTCACTGAAGCTTTCTTT
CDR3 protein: CASSSPPHGVTEAFF

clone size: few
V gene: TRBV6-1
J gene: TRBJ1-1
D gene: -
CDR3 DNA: TGTGCCAGCAAGATACCGGAGGACACTGAAGCTTTCTTT
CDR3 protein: CASKIPEDTEAFF

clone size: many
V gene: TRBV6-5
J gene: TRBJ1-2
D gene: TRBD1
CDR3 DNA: TGTGCCAGCAGTTCCGACGGGACAGGGGTAGGCTACACCTTC
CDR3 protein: CASSSDGTGVGYTF

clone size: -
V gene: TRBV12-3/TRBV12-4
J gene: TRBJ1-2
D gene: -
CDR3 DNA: TGTGCCAGCAGTTTGGGGGGGCAAGTCTATGGCTACACCTTC
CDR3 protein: CASSLGGQVYGYTF

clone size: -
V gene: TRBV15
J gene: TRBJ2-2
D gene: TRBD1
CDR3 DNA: TGTGCCACCAGCAGAGATCGAGGGACAGGGGGCACCGGGGAGCTGTTTTTT
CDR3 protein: CATSRDRGTGGTGELFF

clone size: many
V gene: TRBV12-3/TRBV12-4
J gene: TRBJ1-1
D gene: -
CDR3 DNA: TGTGCCAGCAGTTTAGAGAGTGCTGAAGCTTTCTTT
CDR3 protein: CASSLESAEAFF

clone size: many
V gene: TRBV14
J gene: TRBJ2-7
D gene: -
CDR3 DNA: TGTGCCAGCAGCCAAGATCTTGGGGGGCACGAGCAGTACTTC
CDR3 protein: CASSQDLGGHEQYF

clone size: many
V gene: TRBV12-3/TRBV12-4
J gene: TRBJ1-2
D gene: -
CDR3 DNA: TGTGCCAGCAGTTTGGTAGGGGGTAGAAATGGCTACACCTTC
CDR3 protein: CASSLVGGRNGYTF

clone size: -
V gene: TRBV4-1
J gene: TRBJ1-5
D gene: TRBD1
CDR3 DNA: TGCGCCAGCAGCCAAGCCCTTCAACCAGGGGGCTCAAATCAGCCCCAGCATTTT
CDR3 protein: CASSQALQPGGSNQPQHF

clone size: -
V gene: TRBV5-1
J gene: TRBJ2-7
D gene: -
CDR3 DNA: TGCGCCAGCAGATTGGTAGTTGAGAGCCCCTACGAGCAGTACTTC
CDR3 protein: CASRLVVESPYEQYF

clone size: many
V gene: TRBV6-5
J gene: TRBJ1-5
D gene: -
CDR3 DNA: TGTGCCAGCGCTCACTTACCCAATCAGCCCCAGCATTTT
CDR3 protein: CASAHLPNQPQHF

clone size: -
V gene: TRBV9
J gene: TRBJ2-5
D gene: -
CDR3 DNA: TGTGCCAGCAGCGTAGGGACGAATAATGTTCTGTTAGAGACCCAGTACTTC
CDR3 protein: CASSVGTNNVLLETQYF

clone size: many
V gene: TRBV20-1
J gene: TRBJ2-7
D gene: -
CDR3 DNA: TGCAGTGCTAGACTTCGGGAGTACGAGCAGTACTTC
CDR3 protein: CSARLREYEQYF

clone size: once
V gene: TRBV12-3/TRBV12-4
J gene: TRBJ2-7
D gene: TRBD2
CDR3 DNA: TGTGCCAGCAGACAGGGACTAGCGGGACTGTACGAGCAGTACTTC
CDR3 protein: CASRQGLAGLYEQYF

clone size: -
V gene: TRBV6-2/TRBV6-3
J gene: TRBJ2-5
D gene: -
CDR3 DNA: TGTGCCAGCAGCAACCCCCGGACCCAGTACTTC
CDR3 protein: CASSNPRTQYF

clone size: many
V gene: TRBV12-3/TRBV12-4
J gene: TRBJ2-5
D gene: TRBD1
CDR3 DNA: TGTGCCAGCAGCCAGGGGGCCCCACAAGAGACCCAGTACTTC
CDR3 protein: CASSQGAPQETQYF

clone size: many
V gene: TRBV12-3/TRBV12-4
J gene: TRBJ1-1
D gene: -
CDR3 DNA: TGTGCCAGCAGCATGCCGGGACATCCTGAAGCTTTCTTT
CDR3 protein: CASSMPGHPEAFF

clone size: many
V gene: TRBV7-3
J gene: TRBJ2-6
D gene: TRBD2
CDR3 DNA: TGTGCCAGCAGCTTATCCCGGGAGGCTGGGGCCAACGTCCTGACTTTC
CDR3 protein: CASSLSREAGANVLTF

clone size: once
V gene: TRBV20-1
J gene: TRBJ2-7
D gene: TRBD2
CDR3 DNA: TGCAGTGCTAGTTTCACTAGCGGGAGGGCCCGCTTAGTGCACGAGCAGTACTTC
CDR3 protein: CSASFTSGRARLVHEQYF

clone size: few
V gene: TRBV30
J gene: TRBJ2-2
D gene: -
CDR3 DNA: TGTGCCTGGAGTGTAGGGGATCCCGGGGAGCTGTTTTTT
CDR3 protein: CAWSVGDPGELFF

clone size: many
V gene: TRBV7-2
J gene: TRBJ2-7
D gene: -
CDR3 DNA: TGTGCCAGCAGCTCCCGCTGGGACTACGAGCAGTACTTC
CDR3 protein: CASSSRWDYEQYF

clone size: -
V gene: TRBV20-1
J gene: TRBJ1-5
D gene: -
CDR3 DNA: TGCAGTGCTAGTGAGTTTAGGGATCAGCCCCAGCATTTT
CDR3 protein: CSASEFRDQPQHF

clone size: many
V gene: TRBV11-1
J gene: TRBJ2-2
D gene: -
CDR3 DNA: TGTGCCAGCAGCTTAGACAGACACACCGGGGAGCTGTTTTTT
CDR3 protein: CASSLDRHTGELFF

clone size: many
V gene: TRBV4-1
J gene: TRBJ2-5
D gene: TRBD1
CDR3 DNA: TGCGCCAGCAGCCACAAAGTTATGCGGGACAGGGATCAAGAGACCCAGTACTTC
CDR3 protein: CASSHKVMRDRDQETQYF

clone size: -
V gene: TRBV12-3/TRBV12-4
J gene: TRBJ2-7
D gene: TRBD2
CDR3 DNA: TGTGCCAGCAGGATTAGCGGGGGAAACTACGAGCAGTACTTC
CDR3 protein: CASRISGGNYEQYF